The 14 T cell receptor beta chains reported below all come from one sample, sequenced in a study of blood T cells in healthy people across ages (dated by TCRdb to between 2015 and 2017). Libraries were prepared through 5' RACE. Sequencing was carried out with an Illumina HiSeq 2500. The second PCR ran for roughly 7 to 11 cycles and used a J-beta primer mix along with a sample-barcoded 5' primer. TCRdb reprocessed the public reads (quality trimming at Q25 with fastp, clone calling with MiXCR) and kept in-frame beta chains. Rows matching on CDR3 protein sequence are summarized as one entry with the most common DNA and genes. The sample data list almost 300,000 distinct CDR3 sequences, and 25% to 30% of these were observed just once. Roughly 28% of the sample belongs to the ten largest clones. The sequenced sample was blood. Receptors originate from a woman aged 70-85 years in good health.

The V and J genes are TRBV4-3 and TRBJ2-1; D ambiguous. Per the germline V gene, CDR1 is LGHNA and CDR2 is YSLEER. This CDR3 is built from 17 residues. V gave up 4 bases and J gave up 0 bases, with 16 bases separating them. CDR3 amino acids: CASSPRADITSYNEQFF. Here the CDR3 DNA reads TGCGCCAGCAGCCCTCGGGCGGATATTACCTCCTACAATGAGCAGTTCTTC.

This clonotype has a handful of counts. This chain links TRBV9 with TRBJ1-2; no definite D call. This CDR3 has 14 amino acids. The germline V gene encodes CDR1 SGDLS and CDR2 YYNGEE. V lost 0 bases, J lost 4 bases, and 10 bases lay in between. The CDR3 sequence is CASSVARESYGYTF. CDR3 coding DNA: TGTGCCAGCAGCGTAGCTCGGGAATCCTATGGCTACACCTTC.

The chain combines TRBV20-1 with TRBJ2-1; 13 nucleotides line up with TRBD2. Germline V gene sequence: CDR1 DFQATT, CDR2 SNEGSKA (reference sequence). The J segment lost 5 bases and the V segment lost 5 bases, leaving 3 bases of the junction unmatched. The CDR3 has 14 residues. CDR3: CSAYGLAGDNEQFF. In nucleotides, the CDR3 is TGCAGTGCTTACGGACTAGCGGGAGACAATGAGCAGTTCTTC.

This clonotype appeared a few times. The rearrangement links TRBV7-9 to TRBJ2-7; D is unresolved. V was shortened by 1 base and J by 0 bases, with 10 bases between the two germline ends. This CDR3 region has 15 residues. Per germline, CDR1 SEHNR and CDR2 FQNEAQ (reference sequence). The CDR3 protein is CASSLEATGSYEQYF. As DNA, the CDR3 is TGTGCCAGCAGCTTAGAGGCGACTGGCTCCTACGAGCAGTACTTC.

This rearrangement joins TRBV7-9 to TRBJ2-1; 7 positions match TRBD1. The ends lost 5 bases at V and 8 bases at J; junction bases unmatched: 6. The CDR3 loop spans 13 amino acids. The germline V gene has CDR1 SEHNR and CDR2 FQNEAQ (reference sequence). The CDR3 loop is CASSLNRGHEQFF. CDR3 DNA: TGTGCCAGCAGCCTCAACAGGGGCCATGAGCAGTTCTTC.

V usage is TRBV3-1 and J usage is TRBJ2-7, with a weak D call TRBD1 (5 bases). Near its end, the DNA agrees better with TRBJ2-1, so the J call may be wrong. The CDR3 length is 13 residues. Germline assignment: CDR1 LGHDT and CDR2 YNNKEL (reference sequence). CDR3 in DNA: TGTGCCAGCAGCCAAAGGGGTAGGAATGAGCAGTTCTTC. Translated, it gives CASSQRGRNEQFF.

This clonotype was observed a few times. The J gene is TRBJ2-5, the V gene TRBV5-1, with 11 bases identical to TRBD2. The J call is doubtful: the DNA matches TRBJ2-7 better. The CDR3 contains 16 residues. Germline V gene sequence: CDR1 SGHRS, CDR2 YFSETQ. CDR3 in DNA: TGCGCCAGCAGCTTGGCTGGGGCTAGCGGGGGGTACGAGCAGTACTTC. Protein sequence: CASSLAGASGGYEQYF.

The chain employs TRBV5-1 and TRBJ1-3; 9 bases are a match to TRBD1. Germline CDR1 is SGHRS and CDR2 is YFSETQ. This CDR3 has 14 residues. Germline trimming cut 6 bases from V and 3 bases from J; bases unmatched to any gene: 4. The CDR3 reads CASKPTGGGNTIYF. DNA for the CDR3: TGCGCCAGCAAGCCGACAGGGGGTGGAAACACCATATATTTT.

The chain recombines TRBV20-1 with TRBJ1-4; 7 bases line up with TRBD1. The V gene's germline CDR1 is DFQATT and CDR2 SNEGSKA (reference sequence). The CDR3 has 13 residues. V dropped 6 bases and J dropped 7; count of bases not matched to a gene: 8. This CDR3 reads CSALDRFREKLFF. In DNA form, the CDR3 reads TGCAGTGCCCTGGACAGGTTTCGTGAAAAACTGTTTTTT.

The V gene is TRBV27, the J gene TRBJ2-7; 9 bases line up with TRBD2. The CDR3 has 15 amino acids. V shed 2 bases, J shed 2 bases, and the junction held 4 bases outside the gene matches. Germline CDR1 reads MNHEY; CDR2 reads SMNVEV (reference sequence). CDR3: CASSLVGGGAYEQYF. The CDR3 coding sequence is TGTGCCAGCAGTTTAGTCGGCGGGGGGGCCTACGAGCAGTACTTC.

This clonotype was picked up a small number of times. The chain couples TRBV12-3 or TRBV12-4 to TRBJ1-2; D possibly corresponds to TRBD1 (6 bases). This CDR3 comprises 12 residues. V gave up 5 bases and J gave up 7 bases, with 11 bases separating them. The CDR3 loop reads CASSQQGSGYTF. The DNA of the CDR3 is TGTGCCAGCAGTCAACAGGGTTCTGGCTACACCTTC.

In its sample, this clonotype was seen a few times. This rearrangement joins TRBV5-1 to TRBJ2-5, with 8 positions matching TRBD2. This CDR3 spans 16 amino acids. V trimming: 5 bases; J trimming: 2 bases; junction bases outside the gene matches: 11. Per the germline V gene, CDR1 is SGHRS and CDR2 is YFSETQ. The CDR3 DNA is TGCGCCAGCAGTCCCGTGGTAGCGGGAAATCAAGAGACCCAGTACTTC. Residues: CASSPVVAGNQETQYF. The full variable domain, its missing parts supplied by reference TRBV5-1 and TRBJ2-5, is KAGVTQTPRYLIKTRGQQVTLSCSPISGHRSVSWYQQTPGQGLQFLFEYFSETQRNKGNFPGRFSGRQFSNSRSEMNVSTLELGDSALYLCASSPVVAGNQETQYFGPGTRLLVL.

This clonotype was seen repeatedly, ten times or more. The V call is TRBV29-1, the J call TRBJ2-7, with 11 bases matching TRBD1. This CDR3 spans 15 amino acids. V was clipped by 6 bases and J by 5 bases; unmatched bases: 12. CDR1 SQVTM and CDR2 ANQGSEA come from the germline V gene. The CDR3 region is CSVTPGQGARDEQYF. CDR3 coding DNA: TGCAGCGTAACCCCCGGACAGGGGGCTAGAGACGAGCAGTACTTC.

The V gene is TRBV7-2, the J gene TRBJ2-1; TRBD2 agrees at 8 bases. The junction had 6 bases not matched to a gene; V was cut back by 5 bases and J by 6 bases. The CDR3 is 14 residues long. The germline gives CDR1 SGHTA, CDR2 FQGNSA. CDR3 sequence: CASSGRTSRNEQFF. The CDR3 region has the DNA TGTGCCAGCAGCGGGCGGACTAGCCGCAATGAGCAGTTCTTC.